This T cell receptor (beta chain) was recovered during a study of shared clonotypes between healthy human individuals. CD45RO negativity and positive selection for CCR7 defined naive CD8 cells, a population that excluded terminally differentiated effector memory CD45RA+ cells. Caucasian adults residing in Nashville, Tennessee made up all the donors. In the case of this clone: Antigen: not known.

TCRdb's copy holds only in-frame clones and misses some; the assay was immunoSEQ multiplex PCR. There are about 2,100,000 clones in the sample; roughly 91% occur only once, and around 1.7% lies in the top ten. Germline CDR1 SEHNR, CDR2 FQNEAQ (reference sequence). V gave up 4 bases and J gave up 12 bases, with 16 bases separating them. The CDR3 length is 12 residues. General study points: Rarefaction indicated that sorted-subset sequencing remained incomplete although depth was large.

Sequencing was performed on naive CD8+ T cells from PBMCs. This chain uses TRBV7-9 with TRBJ2-7; D is unresolved. The TCR was taken from a man between 18 and 35 years old in good health. Some clones in this sample may be carry-over from other donors' samples. In DNA form, the CDR3 reads TGTGCCAGCAGCTCCGCTATGGGCCACAGGTACTTC. Translated, it gives CASSSAMGHRYF.